The rows below give T cell receptor beta chains drawn from one sample of a study of CD8 T cells in ankylosing spondylitis. TCRdb analysed the 5' RACE reads with MiXCR anew, one entry per CDR3 protein. The sample has 700,000 or so distinct CDR3 sequences, around 17% seen once. The sequencing input was blood, either unsorted or a sorted T cell fraction (not recorded which). The receptor source for this set is a male donor with ankylosing spondylitis. Each CDR3 is given with its conserved first and last residue. The order of the fields is CDR3 protein, J gene, V gene.

CDR3aa: CASSMEGYTEAFF; j_gene: TRBJ1-1; v_gene: TRBV19
CDR3aa: CAISEAARQETQYF; j_gene: TRBJ2-5; v_gene: TRBV10-3
CDR3aa: CASNRLAGGTGELFF; j_gene: TRBJ2-2; v_gene: TRBV5-1
CDR3aa: CASLFHRGPTYYEQYF; j_gene: TRBJ2-7; v_gene: TRBV12-3/TRBV12-4
CDR3aa: CASSPLQTGTYNEQFF; j_gene: TRBJ2-1; v_gene: TRBV12-3/TRBV12-4
CDR3aa: CASSLAPHSSGRRAGELFF; j_gene: TRBJ2-2; v_gene: TRBV5-1
CDR3aa: CASSFTPSETQYF; j_gene: TRBJ2-5; v_gene: TRBV5-6
CDR3aa: CASSQDWMNTEAFF; j_gene: TRBJ1-1; v_gene: TRBV3-1
CDR3aa: CSVPDRDGYTF; j_gene: TRBJ1-2; v_gene: TRBV29-1
CDR3aa: CATSRSRDGNTIYF; j_gene: TRBJ1-3; v_gene: TRBV15
CDR3aa: CASSLSGGPYNEQFF; j_gene: TRBJ2-1; v_gene: TRBV7-8
CDR3aa: CASRQGGRNTIYF; j_gene: TRBJ1-3; v_gene: TRBV12-3/TRBV12-4
CDR3aa: CASSQLGQNTEAFF; j_gene: TRBJ1-1; v_gene: TRBV4-2
CDR3aa: CASSSDPPGPYNEQFF; j_gene: TRBJ2-1; v_gene: TRBV5-1
CDR3aa: CSVGSRAASYEQYF; j_gene: TRBJ2-7; v_gene: TRBV29-1
CDR3aa: CASSDSAHPPNTEAFF; j_gene: TRBJ1-1; v_gene: TRBV25-1
CDR3aa: CASSFEGPSEQYF; j_gene: TRBJ2-7; v_gene: TRBV5-1
CDR3aa: CASTDSSSYEQYF; j_gene: TRBJ2-7; v_gene: TRBV6-2/TRBV6-3
CDR3aa: CAISFGDTGELFF; j_gene: TRBJ2-2; v_gene: TRBV10-3
CDR3aa: CASSLMAGTDTQYF; j_gene: TRBJ2-3; v_gene: TRBV12-3/TRBV12-4
CDR3aa: CASSQSVQSNQPQHF; j_gene: TRBJ1-5; v_gene: TRBV16
CDR3aa: CASGTNSNYGYTF; j_gene: TRBJ1-2; v_gene: TRBV5-1